Reported below is one T cell receptor (beta chain). Its antigen is unidentified. These data originate in a study of OX40 agonist ivuxolimab in advanced cancers. Turning to the study itself: The drug used for patients, ivuxolimab, was an agonistic anti-OX40 (CD134) antibody. The mean age was about 57 years, ranging from roughly 23 to 90, with roughly four fifths of participants male. Study-level findings and limits: Mean expanded clone counts were higher in CD8+ than CD4+ T cells.

TCRdb's copy holds only in-frame clones and misses some; the assay was immunoSEQ multiplex PCR. The sample shows 70,000 or so clones, 80% to 95% of them seen only once. Material: CD4+ or CD8+ T cells sorted from blood, obtained in a trial of the OX40 agonist ivuxolimab. This TCR came from an adult with an advanced solid tumor such as melanoma, head and neck, liver or kidney cancer.

CDR3: CASSYPRQGRTEAFF. CDR3 sequence (DNA): TGTGCCAGCAGTTACCCAAGACAGGGACGAACTGAAGCTTTCTTT. The V gene is TRBV6-5, the J gene TRBJ1-1, with 7 bases that match TRBD1. The CDR3 has 15 residues. Unmatched junction bases numbered 8, after V lost 2 bases and J lost 5 bases. Germline V gene lookup returns CDR1 MNHEY and CDR2 SVGAGI.